The sequence of this TCR beta chain was determined in a study of glioma-infiltrating T cells. Study-wide points: Tissue-blood divergence was below expectation in non-neoplastic patients, above in gliomas. Tissue and blood shared very few CDR3 sequences.

In germline, CDR1 is SEHNR, CDR2 FQNEAQ (reference sequence). J lost 3 bases, V lost 6 bases, and 8 bases had no gene match. CDR3 length: 14 residues. The iRepertoire nested amplicon-rescue multiplex PCR amplified TCR alpha and beta CDR3s from RNA. One-step reverse transcription and amplification started from about 100-400 ng of tissue mRNA or PBMC total RNA. TCRdb passed the multiplex PCR reads through MiXCR, listing each CDR3 protein once. This table holds 110,000 or so distinct CDR3 sequences, 20% to 30% found once. This clonotype was counted at least ten times. The antigen is unknown. The clonotype originates from a human donor with low-grade glioma or glioblastoma, undergoing nonglioma brain surgery, or in good health (not recorded which). The J gene is TRBJ2-7, the V gene TRBV7-9; 7 bases fit TRBD1. Sample: glioma tissue, nonneoplastic brain tissue, or PBMCs (not recorded which). In nucleotides, the CDR3 is TGTGCCAGCAGAAGCCGGGACAGCCACTACGAGCAGTACTTC. Translated, it gives CASRSRDSHYEQYF.